This TCR beta chain is drawn from a study of CXCR3-negative and CXCR3-positive naive CD8 T cells (dated by TCRdb to the late 2010s). Context from the whole study: In total, 120 million to 150 million TRB reads were obtained, which works out to roughly 1.5 +/- 0.3 million reads per library. Diversity and physicochemical repertoire analyses were performed on some eleven donors pooled from two independent experiments. For the TRBV-TRBJ cluster analysis, the naive subsets came from roughly 5 donors, while the memory cells came from 3 donors.

The CDR3 holds 16 amino acids from the cysteine to the phenylalanine. DNA for this receptor is not on file. CDR1 SGHDN and CDR2 FVKESK are derived from the germline V gene. Beyond this particular receptor, the publication reports: Repertoire diversity was comparably high in both naive subsets but much lower in memory CD8+ T cells. Compared with CXCR3-negative naive cells, CXCR3-positive naive cells had TRB CDR3s with higher hydrophobicity (lower Kidera factor 4), lower energy, and higher strength and volume indices. TRBV-TRBJ usage was similar between naive CXCR3-negative and CXCR3-positive cells from the same donor, while memory cells showed distinct patterns. Because CXCR3 expression was partially decreased after cryopreservation, freshly isolated PBMCs were used for most assays. Because surface CD5, which has been linked to self-reactivity in mice, was comparable between naive subsets, TCR interaction strength was also inferred from TRB CDR3 physicochemical properties.

As to this clonotype: The clone's antigen remains unknown.

Each CD8+ T cell subset was flow-sorted in triplicate, and 300,000 or so cells per subset were placed directly into RLT lysis buffer. To exclude memory contaminants, naive CD8+ T cells were stringently defined as CD45RO-CCR7+CD27+CD95-. Using standard density gradient centrifugation, peripheral blood mononuclear cells were isolated from buffy coats. A FACSAria III was used to flow-sort naive CD8+ T cells into CXCR3-negative and CXCR3-positive populations. An RNeasy Mini Kit was used to extract total RNA from the sorted cells. Sequencer: NextSeq 550. The Human TCR Profiling Kit (MiLaboratory) was used to make UMI-labeled 5' RACE TRB cDNA libraries. cDNA synthesis used the entire amount of extracted RNA, and PCR amplification then used the entire amount of cDNA produced. The libraries were made side by side, with each library going through the same number of PCR cycles. As for the authors' bioinformatics: With a minimum of two reads required per UMI, MIGEC and MiXCR pulled out about 49,000 +/- 11,000 unique UMI-labeled TRB cDNA molecules from each library. An average of approximately 40,000 +/- 10,000 functional in-frame TRB CDR3 nucleotide clonotypes without stop codons was found per library. Diversity metrics, including normalized Shannon-Wiener and Chao1, were computed in VDJtools after downsampling to 5000 UMI-labeled TRB molecules per sample. VDJtools was used to calculate clonotype-size-weighted physicochemical properties of the central five CDR3 residues, namely interaction energy, strength, volume and Kidera factor 4. TCRdb reprocessed the reads and provides one entry for every CDR3 protein sequence; no DNA is given. The V and J calls shown here were made by TCRdb, not taken from the authors' results. The table kept for this sample lists under 75,000 distinct CDR3 sequences. About 0.71% of the sample is in the top ten clones.

This receptor was obtained from a human donor in good health. Some clones in this sample may be carry-over from other donors' samples. The chain employs TRBV14 and TRBJ1-6; TCRdb names TRBD1, which stays unverified in the absence of DNA. Sequencing was carried out using naive CXCR3+ CD8+ T cells from blood. The sample's cell subset or site, from its label and the paper: CD45RO-CCR7+CD27+CD95- naive CD8+ T cells expressing CXCR3 (TNR3+). The CDR3 region has the sequence CASSADRVPQLSPLHF.